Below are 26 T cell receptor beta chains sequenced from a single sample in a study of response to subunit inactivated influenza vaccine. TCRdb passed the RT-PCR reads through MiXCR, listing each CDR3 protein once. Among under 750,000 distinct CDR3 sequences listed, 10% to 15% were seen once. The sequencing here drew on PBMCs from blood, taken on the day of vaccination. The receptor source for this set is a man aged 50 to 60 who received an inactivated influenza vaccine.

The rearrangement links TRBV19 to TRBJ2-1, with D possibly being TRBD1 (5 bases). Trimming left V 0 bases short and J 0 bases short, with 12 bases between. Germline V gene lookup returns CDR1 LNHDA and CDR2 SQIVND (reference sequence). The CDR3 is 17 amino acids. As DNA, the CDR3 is TGTGCCAGTAGTATAGATGCCAGGGTGAGCTCCTACAATGAGCAGTTCTTC. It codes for CASSIDARVSSYNEQFF.

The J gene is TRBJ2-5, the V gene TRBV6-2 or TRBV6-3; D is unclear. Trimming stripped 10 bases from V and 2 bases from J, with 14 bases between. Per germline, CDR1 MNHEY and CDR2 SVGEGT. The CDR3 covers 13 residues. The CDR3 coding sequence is TGTGCCACCGGTAAGGACGCTCAAGAGACCCAGTACTTC. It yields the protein CATGKDAQETQYF.

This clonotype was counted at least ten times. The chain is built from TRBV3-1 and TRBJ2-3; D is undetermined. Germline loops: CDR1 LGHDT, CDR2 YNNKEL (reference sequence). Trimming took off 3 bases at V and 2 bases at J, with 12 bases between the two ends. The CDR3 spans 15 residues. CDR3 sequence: CASSQYLSFTDTQYF. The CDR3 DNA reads TGTGCCAGCAGCCAGTACCTCTCCTTCACAGATACGCAGTATTTT.

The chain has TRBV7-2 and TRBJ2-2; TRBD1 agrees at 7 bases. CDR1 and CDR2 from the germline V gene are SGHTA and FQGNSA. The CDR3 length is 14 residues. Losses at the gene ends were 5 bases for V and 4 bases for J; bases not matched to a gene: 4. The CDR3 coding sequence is TGTGCCAGCAGCGCACAGGGGAGCACCGGGGAGCTGTTTTTT. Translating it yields CASSAQGSTGELFF.

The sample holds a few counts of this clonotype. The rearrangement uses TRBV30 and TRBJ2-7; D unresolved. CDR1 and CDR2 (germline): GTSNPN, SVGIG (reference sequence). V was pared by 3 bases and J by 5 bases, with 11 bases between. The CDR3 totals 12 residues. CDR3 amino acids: CAWSPYGNEQYF. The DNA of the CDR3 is TGTGCCTGGAGCCCCTATGGAAACGAGCAGTACTTC.

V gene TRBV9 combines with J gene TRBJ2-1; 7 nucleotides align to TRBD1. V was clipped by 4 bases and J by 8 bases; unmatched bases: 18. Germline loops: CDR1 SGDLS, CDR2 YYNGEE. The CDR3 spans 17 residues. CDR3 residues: CASSSRGQVGVLDEQFF. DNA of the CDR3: TGTGCCAGCAGCTCACGAGGACAGGTTGGGGTATTGGATGAGCAGTTCTTC.

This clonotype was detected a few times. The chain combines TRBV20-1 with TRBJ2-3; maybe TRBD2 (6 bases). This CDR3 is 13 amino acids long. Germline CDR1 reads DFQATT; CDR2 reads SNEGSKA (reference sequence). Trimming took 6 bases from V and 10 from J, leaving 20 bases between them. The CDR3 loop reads CSAQPILAYAQYF. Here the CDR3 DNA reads TGCAGTGCCCAGCCCATACTAGCTTATGCGCAGTATTTT.

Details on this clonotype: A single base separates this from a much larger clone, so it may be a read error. The CDR3 DNA reads as TGCGCCGGCAGCCAAGACGTTTTCGGGGGGCAAGAGCAGTACTTC. Its translation is CAGSQDVFGGQEQYF. The chain combines TRBV4-1 with TRBJ2-7, with D maybe TRBD2 (7 bases). The CDR3 is 15 residues long. Germline values: CDR1 MGHRA, CDR2 YSYEKL.

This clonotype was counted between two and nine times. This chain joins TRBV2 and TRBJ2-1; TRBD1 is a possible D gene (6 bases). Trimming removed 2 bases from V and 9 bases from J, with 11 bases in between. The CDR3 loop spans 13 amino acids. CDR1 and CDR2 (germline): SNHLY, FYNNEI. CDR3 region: CASSEWGPGEQFF. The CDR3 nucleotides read TGTGCCAGCAGTGAATGGGGGCCAGGTGAGCAGTTCTTC.

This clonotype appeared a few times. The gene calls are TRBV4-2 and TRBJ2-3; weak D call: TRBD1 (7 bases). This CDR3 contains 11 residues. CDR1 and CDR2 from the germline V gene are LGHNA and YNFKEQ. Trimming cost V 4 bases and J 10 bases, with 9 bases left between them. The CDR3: CASSPGGPQYF. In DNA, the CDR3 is TGTGCCAGCAGCCCAGGGGGGCCGCAGTATTTT.

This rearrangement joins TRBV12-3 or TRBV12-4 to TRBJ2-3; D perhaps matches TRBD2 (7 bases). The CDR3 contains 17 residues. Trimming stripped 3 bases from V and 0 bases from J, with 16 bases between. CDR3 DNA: TGTGCCAGCAGTTTCCCGGGGGGCCACCTTAGCACAGATACGCAGTATTTT. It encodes CASSFPGGHLSTDTQYF.

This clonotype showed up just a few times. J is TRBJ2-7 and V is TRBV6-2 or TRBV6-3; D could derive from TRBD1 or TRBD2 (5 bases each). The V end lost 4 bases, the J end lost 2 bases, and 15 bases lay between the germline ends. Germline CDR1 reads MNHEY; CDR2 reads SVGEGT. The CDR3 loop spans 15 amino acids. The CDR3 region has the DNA TGTGCCAGCAGTTCGCTGGGGGTAAGGGCCTACGAGCAGTACTTC. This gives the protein CASSSLGVRAYEQYF.

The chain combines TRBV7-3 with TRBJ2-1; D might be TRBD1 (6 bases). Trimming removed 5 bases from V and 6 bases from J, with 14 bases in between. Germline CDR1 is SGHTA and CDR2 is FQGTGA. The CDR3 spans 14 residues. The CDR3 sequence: CASSPPDRFNEQFF. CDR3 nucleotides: TGTGCCAGCAGCCCCCCCGACAGGTTCAATGAGCAGTTCTTC.

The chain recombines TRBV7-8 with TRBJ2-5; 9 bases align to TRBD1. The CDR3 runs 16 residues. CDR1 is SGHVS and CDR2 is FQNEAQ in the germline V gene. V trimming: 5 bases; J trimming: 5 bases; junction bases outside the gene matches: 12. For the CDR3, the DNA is TGTGCCAGCAGCCCGCTAACAGGGGGCAATTTGGAGACCCAGTACTTC. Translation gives CASSPLTGGNLETQYF.

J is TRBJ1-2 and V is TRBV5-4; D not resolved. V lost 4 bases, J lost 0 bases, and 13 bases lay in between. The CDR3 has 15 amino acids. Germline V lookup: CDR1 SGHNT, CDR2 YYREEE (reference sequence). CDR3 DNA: TGTGCCAGCAGCCACGGACTGAGCGCTAACTATGGCTACACCTTC. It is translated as CASSHGLSANYGYTF.

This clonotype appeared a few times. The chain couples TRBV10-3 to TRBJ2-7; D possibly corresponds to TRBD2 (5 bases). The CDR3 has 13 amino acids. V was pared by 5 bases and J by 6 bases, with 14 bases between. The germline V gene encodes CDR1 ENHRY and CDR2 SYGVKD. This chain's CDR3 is CAISSILVPEQYF. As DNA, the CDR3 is TGTGCCATCAGTTCCATACTAGTCCCCGAGCAGTACTTC.

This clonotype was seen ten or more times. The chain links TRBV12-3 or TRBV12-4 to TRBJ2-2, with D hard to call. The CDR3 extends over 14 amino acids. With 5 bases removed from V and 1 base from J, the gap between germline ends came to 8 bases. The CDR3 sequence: CASSLTVNTGELFF. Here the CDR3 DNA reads TGTGCCAGCAGTCTTACAGTGAACACCGGGGAGCTGTTTTTT.

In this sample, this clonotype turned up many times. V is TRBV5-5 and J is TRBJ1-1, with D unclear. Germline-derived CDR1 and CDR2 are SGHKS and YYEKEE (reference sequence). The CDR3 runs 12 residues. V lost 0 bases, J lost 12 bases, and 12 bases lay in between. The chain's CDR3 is CASSLVGWESFF. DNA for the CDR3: TGTGCCAGCAGCTTGGTAGGATGGGAATCTTTCTTT.

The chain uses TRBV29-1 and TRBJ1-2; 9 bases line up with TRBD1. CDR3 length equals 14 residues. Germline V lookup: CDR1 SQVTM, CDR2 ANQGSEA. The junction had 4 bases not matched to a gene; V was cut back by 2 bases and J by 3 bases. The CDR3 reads CSVERRQGDYGYTF. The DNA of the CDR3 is TGCAGCGTTGAAAGAAGACAGGGGGACTATGGCTACACCTTC.

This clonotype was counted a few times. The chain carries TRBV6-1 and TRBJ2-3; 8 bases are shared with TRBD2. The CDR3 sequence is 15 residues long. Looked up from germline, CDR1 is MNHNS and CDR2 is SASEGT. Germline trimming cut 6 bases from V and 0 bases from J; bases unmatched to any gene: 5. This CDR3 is CASRPKRGSTDTQYF. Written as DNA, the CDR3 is TGTGCCAGCAGACCTAAGCGGGGGAGCACAGATACGCAGTATTTT.

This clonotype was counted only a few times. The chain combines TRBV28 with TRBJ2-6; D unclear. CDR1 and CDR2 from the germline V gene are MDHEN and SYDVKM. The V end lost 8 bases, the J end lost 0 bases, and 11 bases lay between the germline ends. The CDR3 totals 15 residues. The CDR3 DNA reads TGTGCCAGCGGATCCGTTGCCTCTGGGGCCAACGTCCTGACTTTC. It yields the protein CASGSVASGANVLTF.

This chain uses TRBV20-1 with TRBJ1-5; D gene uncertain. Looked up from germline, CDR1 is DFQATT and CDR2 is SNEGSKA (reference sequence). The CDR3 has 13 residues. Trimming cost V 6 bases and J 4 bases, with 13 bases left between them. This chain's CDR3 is CSAPKGQNQPQHF. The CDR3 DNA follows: TGCAGTGCCCCAAAGGGTCAGAATCAGCCCCAGCATTTT.

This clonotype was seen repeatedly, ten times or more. CDR3 sequence (DNA): TGTGCCAGCAGCTATCGACAGACAGATACGCAGTATTTT. Its translation is CASSYRQTDTQYF. The V and J genes are TRBV7-2 and TRBJ2-3, with TRBD1 as a possible D gene (5 bases). With 4 bases removed from V and 3 bases from J, the gap between germline ends came to 8 bases. The CDR3 length is 13 residues. The germline CDR1 and CDR2 sequences are SGHTA and FQGNSA.

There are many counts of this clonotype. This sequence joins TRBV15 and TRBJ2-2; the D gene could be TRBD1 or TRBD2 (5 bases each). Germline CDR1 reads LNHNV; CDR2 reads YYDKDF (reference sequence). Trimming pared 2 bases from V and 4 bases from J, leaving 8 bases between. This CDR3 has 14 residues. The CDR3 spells CATSRLGTTGELFF. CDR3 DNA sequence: TGTGCCACCAGCAGACTAGGGACCACCGGGGAGCTGTTTTTT.

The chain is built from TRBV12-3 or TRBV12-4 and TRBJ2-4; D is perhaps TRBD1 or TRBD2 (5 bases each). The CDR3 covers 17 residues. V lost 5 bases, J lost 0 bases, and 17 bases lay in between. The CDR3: CASSTLGEQLAKNIQYF. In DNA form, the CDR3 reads TGTGCCAGCAGTACTTTGGGGGAACAACTAGCCAAAAACATTCAGTACTTC.

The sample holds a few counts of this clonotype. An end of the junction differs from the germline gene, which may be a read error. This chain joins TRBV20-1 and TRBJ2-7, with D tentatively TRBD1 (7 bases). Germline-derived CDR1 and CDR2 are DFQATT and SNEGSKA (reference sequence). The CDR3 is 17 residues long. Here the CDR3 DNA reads TGCAGCGCTAGAGATCCCTCCCACAGGGGAGGAATGTACGAGCAGTACTTC. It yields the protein CSARDPSHRGGMYEQYF.